A single sample is the source of the 4 T cell receptor beta chains below, sequenced in a study of molecular identifiers for immune sequencing clone quantification. TCRdb independently ran MiXCR on the PCR reads; one entry per CDR3 protein. The repertoire holds approximately 670,000 distinct CDR3 sequences, with 20% as singletons. The sample comprised naive CD8+ T cells from blood, with Jurkat cell RNA spiked in. Subset given: FACS-sorted CD8+CD4-CCR7+CD45RA+ naive T cells. These TCRs come from a human donor in good health. Some libraries in this study had Jurkat cell RNA spiked in.

This clonotype was counted at least ten times. The chain joins TRBV20-1 to TRBJ1-1; D may be TRBD1 (5 bases). The CDR3 is made up of 16 amino acids. Germline lookup yields CDR1 DFQATT and CDR2 SNEGSKA (reference sequence). Between the trimmed V and J ends, which lost 6 bases and 3 bases, there was a span of 23 bases. The CDR3 loop is CSAESDSGLLDTEAFF. The CDR3 nucleotides are TGCAGTGCAGAAAGTGATTCAGGGCTCCTTGACACTGAAGCTTTCTTT.

This clonotype was counted at least ten times. This chain connects TRBV20-1 to TRBJ2-5; TRBD2 is a possible D gene (6 bases). Germline CDR1 reads DFQATT; CDR2 reads SNEGSKA (reference sequence). V lost 3 bases to trimming and J lost 4 bases, with 9 bases between them. This CDR3 has 12 residues. The CDR3 protein is CSARKGGETQYF. DNA for the CDR3: TGCAGTGCTAGGAAGGGAGGAGAGACCCAGTACTTC.

On this clonotype itself: One junction end disagrees with the germline gene, perhaps due to a read error. The chain joins TRBV2 to TRBJ1-4; D uncertain. This CDR3 spans 18 amino acids. CDR1 and CDR2 from the germline V gene are SNHLY and FYNNEI. The CDR3 DNA sequence: TGTGCCAGCAGTGAAGAGACTGTGGGGATAGCAACCAATGAAAAACTGTTTTTT. It yields the protein CASSEETVGIATNEKLFF.

This clonotype has at least ten counts. The genes are TRBV9 and TRBJ1-1, with D perhaps matching TRBD1 (5 bases). This CDR3 contains 15 residues. The V and J ends lost 6 bases and 0 bases respectively, with 15 bases between them. Germline V CDR1 and CDR2: SGDLS, YYNGEE. As DNA, the CDR3 is TGTGCCAGCACCGTTACCGGGGCAATGAACACTGAAGCTTTCTTT. Encoded protein: CASTVTGAMNTEAFF. Full variable domain (missing parts from reference TRBV9 and TRBJ1-1): DSGVTQTPKHLITATGQRVTLRCSPRSGDLSVYWYQQSLDQGLQFLIQYYNGEERAKGNILERFSAQQFPDLHSELNLSSLELGDSALYFCASTVTGAMNTEAFFGQGTRLTVV.